This TCR beta chain came from a study of human T cells and chemical hapten exposure. The CDR3 runs 14 residues. Looked up from germline, CDR1 is SGHTA and CDR2 is FQGNSA. With respect to this clonotype: At one end the junction does not follow the germline gene, possibly because of a read error.

TCRdb fed the RACE reads into MiXCR, producing one record per CDR3 protein. The table lists about 120,000 distinct CDR3 sequences, about 14% of them singletons, with 2.8% in the top ten. The time point was: pre-sensitization, week 0. Treatment: therapeutic diphenylcyclopropenone sensitization with weekly scalp DPC. The rearrangement uses TRBV7-2 and TRBJ1-5, with TRBD1 identical over 9 bases. Sequences were derived from whole blood, sampled in connection with sensitization to the hapten diphenylcyclopropenone (DPC). The TCR sequence derives from a woman younger than 35 with alopecia areata. Some clones in this sample may be carry-over from other donors' samples. The CDR3 here is CASSSDRGNPPQHF. Written as DNA, the CDR3 is TGTGCCAGCAGCTCTGACAGGGGGAATCCGCCCCAGCATTTT.